The T cell receptor (beta chain) under discussion was sequenced for a study of cytomegalovirus exposure and HLA in healthy donors. Study details: The roughly 110 validation repertoires matched the roughly 670 first-cohort repertoires in platform, a later analysis reported.

The donors formed part of the approximately 120-subject validation cohort, distinct from the roughly 640-subject first cohort. Worth noting for this clone: Its antigen remains unknown.

Study results and caveats: Within the 100 to 150 validation repertoires, first-cohort TCR clusters tended to co-occur, according to a later analysis. The authors confirmed in vitro that three CMV-associated chains were specific for CMV antigens.

This CDR3 has 16 amino acids. Unmatched junction bases numbered 12, after V lost 1 base and J lost 7 bases. Germline assignment: CDR1 MGHRA and CDR2 YSYEKL. Using immunoSEQ multiplex PCR, the repertoire was profiled, and TCRdb retains in-frame clones only, with some absent. The top ten hold 1.5% to 2.5% of the sample, which has 100,000 to 150,000 clones, roughly nine tenths seen once. The source material was PBMCs. V gene TRBV4-1 combines with J gene TRBJ2-5; 7 positions match TRBD2. The sequence was obtained from a woman between 18 and 30 years old in good health and CMV-seronegative. DNA of the CDR3: TGCGCCAGCAGCCAAGGGCCCAGGCCCCGCGGGGGGACCCAGTACTTC. Translation: CASSQGPRPRGGTQYF.